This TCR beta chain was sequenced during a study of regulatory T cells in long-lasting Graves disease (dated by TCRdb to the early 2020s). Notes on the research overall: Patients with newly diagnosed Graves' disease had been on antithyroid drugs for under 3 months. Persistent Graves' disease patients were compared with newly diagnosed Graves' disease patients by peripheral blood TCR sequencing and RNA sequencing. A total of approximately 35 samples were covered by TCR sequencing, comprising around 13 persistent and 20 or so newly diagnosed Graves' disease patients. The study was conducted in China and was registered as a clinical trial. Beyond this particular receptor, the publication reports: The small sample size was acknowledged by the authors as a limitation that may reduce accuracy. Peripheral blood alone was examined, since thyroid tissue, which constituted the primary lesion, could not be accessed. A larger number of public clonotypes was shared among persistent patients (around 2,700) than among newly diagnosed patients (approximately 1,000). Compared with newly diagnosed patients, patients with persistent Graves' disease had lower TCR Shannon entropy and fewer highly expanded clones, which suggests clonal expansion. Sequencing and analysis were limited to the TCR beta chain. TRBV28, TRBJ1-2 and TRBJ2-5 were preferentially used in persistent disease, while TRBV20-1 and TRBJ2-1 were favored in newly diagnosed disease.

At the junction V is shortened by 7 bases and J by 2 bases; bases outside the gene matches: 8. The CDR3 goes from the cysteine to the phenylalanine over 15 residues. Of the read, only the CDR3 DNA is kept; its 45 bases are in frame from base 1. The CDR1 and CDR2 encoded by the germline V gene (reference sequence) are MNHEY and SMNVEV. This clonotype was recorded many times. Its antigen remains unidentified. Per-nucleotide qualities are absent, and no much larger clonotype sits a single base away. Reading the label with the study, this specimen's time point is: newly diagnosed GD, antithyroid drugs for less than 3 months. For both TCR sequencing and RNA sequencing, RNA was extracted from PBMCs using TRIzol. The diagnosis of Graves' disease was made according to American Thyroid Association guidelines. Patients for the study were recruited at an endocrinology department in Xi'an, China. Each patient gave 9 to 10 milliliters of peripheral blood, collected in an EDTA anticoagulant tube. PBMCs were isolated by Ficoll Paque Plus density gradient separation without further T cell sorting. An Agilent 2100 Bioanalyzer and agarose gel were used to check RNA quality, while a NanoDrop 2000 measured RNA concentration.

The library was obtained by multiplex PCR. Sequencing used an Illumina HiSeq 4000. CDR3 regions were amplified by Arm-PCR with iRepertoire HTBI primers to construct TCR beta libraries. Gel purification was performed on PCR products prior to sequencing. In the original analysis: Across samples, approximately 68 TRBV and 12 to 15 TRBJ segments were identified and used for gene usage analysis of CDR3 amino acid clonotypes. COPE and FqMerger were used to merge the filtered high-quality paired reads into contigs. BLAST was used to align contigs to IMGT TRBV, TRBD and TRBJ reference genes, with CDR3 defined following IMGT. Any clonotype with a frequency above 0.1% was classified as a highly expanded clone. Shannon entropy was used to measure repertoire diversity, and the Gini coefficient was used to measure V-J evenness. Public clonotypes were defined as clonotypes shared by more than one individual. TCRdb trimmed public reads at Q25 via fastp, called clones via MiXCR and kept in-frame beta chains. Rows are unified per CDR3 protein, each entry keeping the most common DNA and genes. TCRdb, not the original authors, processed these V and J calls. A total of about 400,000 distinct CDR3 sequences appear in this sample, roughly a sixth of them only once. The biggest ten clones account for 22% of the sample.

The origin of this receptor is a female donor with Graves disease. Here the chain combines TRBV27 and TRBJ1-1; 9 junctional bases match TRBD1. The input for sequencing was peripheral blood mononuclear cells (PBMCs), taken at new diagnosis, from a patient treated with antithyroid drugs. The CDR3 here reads CASTSGTGRNTEAFF. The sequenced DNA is TGTGCCAGCACCTCCGGGACAGGGCGAAACACTGAAGCTTTCTTT.